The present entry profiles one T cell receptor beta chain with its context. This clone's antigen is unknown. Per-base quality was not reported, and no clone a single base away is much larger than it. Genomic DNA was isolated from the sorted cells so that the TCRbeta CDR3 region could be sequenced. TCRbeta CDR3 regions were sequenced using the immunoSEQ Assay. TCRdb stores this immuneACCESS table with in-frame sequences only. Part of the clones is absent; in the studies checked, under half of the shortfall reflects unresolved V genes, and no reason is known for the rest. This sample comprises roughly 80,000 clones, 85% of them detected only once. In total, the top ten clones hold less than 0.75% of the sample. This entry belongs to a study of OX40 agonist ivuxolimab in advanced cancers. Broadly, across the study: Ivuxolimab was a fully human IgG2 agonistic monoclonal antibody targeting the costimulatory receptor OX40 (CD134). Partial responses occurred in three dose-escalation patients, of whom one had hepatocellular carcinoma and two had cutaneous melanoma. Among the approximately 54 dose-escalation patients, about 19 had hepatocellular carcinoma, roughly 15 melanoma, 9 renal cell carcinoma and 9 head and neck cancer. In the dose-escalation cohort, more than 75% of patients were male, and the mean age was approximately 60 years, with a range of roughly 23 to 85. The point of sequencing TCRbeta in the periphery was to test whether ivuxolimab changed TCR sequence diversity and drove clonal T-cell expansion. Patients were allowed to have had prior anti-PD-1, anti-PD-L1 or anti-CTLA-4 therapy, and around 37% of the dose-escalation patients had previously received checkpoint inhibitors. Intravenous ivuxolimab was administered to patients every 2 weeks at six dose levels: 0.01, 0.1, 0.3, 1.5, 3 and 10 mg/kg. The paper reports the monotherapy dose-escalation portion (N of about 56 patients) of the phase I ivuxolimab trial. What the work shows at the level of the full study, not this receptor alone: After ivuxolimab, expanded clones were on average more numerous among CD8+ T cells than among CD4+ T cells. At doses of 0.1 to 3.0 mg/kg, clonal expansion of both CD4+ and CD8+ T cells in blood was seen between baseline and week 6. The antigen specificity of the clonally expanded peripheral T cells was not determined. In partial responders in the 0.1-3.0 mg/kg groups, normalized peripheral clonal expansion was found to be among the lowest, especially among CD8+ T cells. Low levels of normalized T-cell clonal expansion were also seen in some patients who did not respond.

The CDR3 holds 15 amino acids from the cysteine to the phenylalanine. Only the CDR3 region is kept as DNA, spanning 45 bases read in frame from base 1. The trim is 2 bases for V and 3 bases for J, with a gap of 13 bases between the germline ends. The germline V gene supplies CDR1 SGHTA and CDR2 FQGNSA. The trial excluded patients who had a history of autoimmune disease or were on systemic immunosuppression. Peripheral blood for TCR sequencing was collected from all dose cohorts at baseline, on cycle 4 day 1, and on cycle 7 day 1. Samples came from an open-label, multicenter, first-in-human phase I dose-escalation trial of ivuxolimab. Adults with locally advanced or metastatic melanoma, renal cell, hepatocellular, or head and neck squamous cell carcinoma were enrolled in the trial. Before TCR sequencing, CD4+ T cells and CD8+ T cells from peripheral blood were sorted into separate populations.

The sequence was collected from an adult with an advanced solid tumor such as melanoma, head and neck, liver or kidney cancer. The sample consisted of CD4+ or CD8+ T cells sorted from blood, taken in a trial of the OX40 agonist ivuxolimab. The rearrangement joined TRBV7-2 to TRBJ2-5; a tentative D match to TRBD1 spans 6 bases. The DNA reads TGTGCCAGCAGCTTATGGGTGGCAGGGGAAGAGACCCAGTACTTC. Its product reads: CASSLWVAGEETQYF.